The 12 T cell receptor beta chains presented below share a single source sample, sequenced in a study of post-analysis software for immune sequencing data. Whole-study findings and limits: Elevated frequency relative to controls characterized roughly 5 TRBV segments in patients, TRBV5-6, TRBV5-1 and TRBV20-1 among them.

Libraries were made from TCR beta cDNA, and they carried unique molecular identifiers. MiXCR, run by TCRdb on the PCR reads, gives a single entry per CDR3 protein. The repertoire includes 750,000 to 900,000 distinct CDR3 sequences, about 43% of them detected once, and roughly 4.4% sits in the top ten. The antigens for these receptors are not known. The source material was blood. The receptors come from a girl aged 5-17 years with multiple sclerosis.

This clonotype has only a few counts. This rearrangement joins TRBV5-1 to TRBJ2-3; 7 bases are shared with TRBD2. V lost 7 bases to trimming and J lost 8 bases; unmatched junction nucleotides: 10. Germline V gives CDR1 SGHRS, CDR2 YFSETQ. The CDR3 length is 13 residues. The CDR3 is CASSSGAASTQYF. DNA of the CDR3: TGCGCCAGCTCCAGCGGGGCGGCCTCTACGCAGTATTTT. The whole variable domain, remainder taken from reference TRBV5-1 and TRBJ2-3, is KAGVTQTPRYLIKTRGQQVTLSCSPISGHRSVSWYQQTPGQGLQFLFEYFSETQRNKGNFPGRFSGRQFSNSRSEMNVSTLELGDSALYLCASSSGAASTQYFGPGTRLTVL.

This clonotype was seen a handful of times. The CDR3 coding sequence is TGCGCCAGCAGCCCGGGGCCTATTGGGGCTAATTCACCCCTCCACTTT. It yields the protein CASSPGPIGANSPLHF. The chain recombines TRBV4-3 with TRBJ1-6; tentative D call: TRBD1 (5 bases). V was shortened by 4 bases and J by 6 bases, with 16 bases between the two germline ends. The CDR3 contains 16 residues. Germline V gives CDR1 LGHNA, CDR2 YSLEER.

The rearrangement joins TRBV6-5 to TRBJ2-1; D gene uncertain. The DNA end favors TRBJ2-7, so the J call may be wrong. The CDR3 covers 14 residues. CDR1 is MNHEY, CDR2 SVGAGI, per germline. The CDR3: CASSTTPSYNEQYF. As DNA, the CDR3 is TGTGCCAGCAGTACTACCCCCTCCTACAATGAGCAGTACTTC.

The genes are TRBV6-5 and TRBJ2-2; D is ambiguous. This CDR3 comprises 14 residues. Germline CDR1 and CDR2: MNHEY and SVGAGI. V dropped 4 bases and J dropped 6 bases, with 12 bases sitting between them. The DNA for the CDR3 is TGTGCCAGCAGTTTGAGGCACAGAGCCGGGGAGCTGTTTTTT. Its protein is CASSLRHRAGELFF.

The chain joins TRBV7-8 to TRBJ2-7; D possibly uses TRBD1 or TRBD2 (5 bases each). V dropped 5 bases and J dropped 2 bases, with 13 bases sitting between them. Germline loops: CDR1 SGHVS, CDR2 FQNEAQ. The CDR3 spans 14 residues. For the CDR3, the DNA is TGTGCCAGCAGCCAACGGGACCGAGCCTACGAGCAGTACTTC. It encodes CASSQRDRAYEQYF.

A few counts support this clonotype. The CDR3 DNA is TGCAGCATCAAGGGACAGGGGCCCACAGATACGCAGTATTTT. Translating it yields CSIKGQGPTDTQYF. The rearrangement uses TRBV29-1 and TRBJ2-3; 10 bases line up with TRBD1. The junction had 7 bases not matched to a gene; V was cut back by 8 bases and J by 2 bases. Germline V CDR1 and CDR2: SQVTM, ANQGSEA. The CDR3 length is 14 residues.

In this sample, this clonotype turned up a few times. This sequence joins TRBV7-2 and TRBJ1-5, with D possibly being TRBD1 (5 bases). CDR1 is SGHTA and CDR2 is FQGNSA in the germline V gene. The V gene lost 6 bases and the J gene lost 1 base, with 13 bases spanning the gap. CDR3 length: 15 residues. In DNA form, the CDR3 reads TGTGCCAGCAGTAACGGACATCTCAGCAATCAGCCCCAGCATTTT. Protein: CASSNGHLSNQPQHF. Filled out from reference TRBV7-2 and TRBJ1-5, the complete variable domain reads GAGVSQSPSNKVTEKGKDVELRCDPISGHTALYWYRQSLGQGLEFLIYFQGNSAPDKSGLPSDRFSAERTGGSVSTLTIQRTQQEDSAVYLCASSNGHLSNQPQHFGDGTRLSIL.

V is TRBV12-3 or TRBV12-4 and J is TRBJ2-3; the D call may be TRBD1 or TRBD2 (5 bases each). This CDR3 has 15 amino acids. V shed 6 bases and J shed 4 bases, with 17 bases lying between them. The CDR3 DNA reads TGTGCCAGCAGGGGGGACCAGCCCCCCGCAGATACGCAGTATTTT. Translated: CASRGDQPPADTQYF.

V usage is TRBV27 and J usage is TRBJ1-1; 11 bases are a match to TRBD1. The CDR3 runs 15 residues. Germline lookup yields CDR1 MNHEY and CDR2 SMNVEV (reference sequence). Trimming at V came to 8 bases and at J to 9 bases, leaving 14 bases not matched to a gene. CDR3 sequence (DNA): TGTGCCAGCGCGGGGACAGGGGGGGTCCAGATGAAAGCTTTCTTT. Translation gives CASAGTGGVQMKAFF.

Only a few counts were recorded for this clonotype. The chain is built from TRBV5-1 and TRBJ2-1; 10 bases are a match to TRBD2. The CDR3 extends over 17 amino acids. CDR1 SGHRS and CDR2 YFSETQ come from the germline V gene. The junction had 8 bases not matched to a gene; V was cut back by 0 bases and J by 5 bases. In DNA, the CDR3 is TGCGCCAGCAGCTTGGTTGTGTCTAGCGGGAGCGACAATGAGCAGTTCTTC. Translation: CASSLVVSSGSDNEQFF.

The chain couples TRBV12-3 or TRBV12-4 to TRBJ1-6, with TRBD1 identical over 8 bases. J lost 9 bases, V lost 6 bases, and 7 bases had no gene match. The CDR3 extends over 14 amino acids. The DNA for the CDR3 is TGTGCCAGCAGAGAAGGACAGGGACGTTCACCCCTCCACTTT. Its translation: CASREGQGRSPLHF.

The chain recombines TRBV9 with TRBJ2-4; D might be TRBD2 (5 bases). The ends were cut back, 6 bases at V and 13 bases at J, with 14 bases in the middle. Germline V gene sequence: CDR1 SGDLS, CDR2 YYNGEE. The CDR3 covers 11 residues. CDR3 amino acids: CASIRGGVQYF. CDR3 DNA sequence: TGTGCCAGCATCCGAGGAGGAGTGCAGTACTTC.